This T cell receptor beta chain was sequenced for a study of molecular identifiers for immune sequencing clone quantification. Whole-study results and caveats: Underestimation of highly expanded clone sizes could arise where identical TCR molecules share a barcode.

This clonotype occurred a few times. No antigen is known for it. Each library that profiled naive CD8 cells came from roughly 20,000 to 1,000,000 sorted cells with 10%, 30% or 50% RNA. CD8+CD4-CCR7+CD45RA+ sorting gave the naive CD8 T cells. Preparation of the bulk TCR libraries relied on previously described methods and listed TCR primers. TCRdb called the PCR reads again in MiXCR, with one record for every CDR3 protein. The repertoire holds 600,000 to 650,000 distinct CDR3 sequences, with 15% to 20% as singletons. The CDR3 consists of 14 residues. Germline V gene lookup returns CDR1 LNHDA and CDR2 SQIVND (reference sequence). V lost 10 bases and J lost 1, with 17 bases in between.

The J gene is TRBJ2-7, the V gene TRBV19; tentatively, D is TRBD1 or TRBD2 (5 bases each). The source is a human donor in good health. Some libraries in this study had Jurkat cell RNA spiked in. Sequencing was carried out using naive CD8+ T cells from blood, with Jurkat cell RNA spiked in. Subset of the sample: FACS-sorted CD8+CD4-CCR7+CD45RA+ naive T cells. The CDR3 sequence: CATSMGVSSYEQYF. For the CDR3, the DNA is TGTGCCACCTCGATGGGGGTGTCATCCTACGAGCAGTACTTC.